This T cell receptor (beta chain) is drawn from a study of shared clonotypes between healthy human individuals. Background on the study: Each donor's CD8 memory used one plate, CD8 naive two, each CD4 subset three.

Here immunoSEQ multiplex PCR was the method, and the copy in TCRdb shows in-frame clones only, minus some. The sample consists of about 710,000 clones, roughly 72% of them appearing once. V lost 7 bases and J 5 bases, leaving 14 bases between the germline ends. Germline assignment: CDR1 MGHDK and CDR2 SYGVNS. The CDR3 contains 13 residues. The TCR comes from a woman between 25 and 40 years old in good health. The specimen was memory CD4+ T cells sorted from blood. Stated subset: CD45RA-negative fraction. The chain uses TRBV25-1 and TRBJ2-5, with D possibly matching TRBD2 (5 bases). The CDR3, as DNA: TGTGCCAGCAACCGGGGATCGCAGGAGACCCAGTACTTC. Translating gives CASNRGSQETQYF.